Here is one T cell receptor (beta chain) with its context. Sequencing used immunoSEQ multiplex PCR; TCRdb keeps in-frame clones, though not all of them. The sample contains about 70,000 clones, approximately 90% of which appear only once. These data come from a study of OX40 agonist ivuxolimab in advanced cancers. Study summary: Each patient was given ivuxolimab into a vein every 2 weeks, at 0.01 to 10 mg/kg. Aged roughly 23 to 79 with a mean of approximately 60 years, they were approximately 80% male.

The V gene's germline CDR1 is LGHNA and CDR2 YSLEER. The V end was cut by 4 bases, the J end by 5 bases, with 14 bases between. CDR3 length: 14 residues. The source of this sequence is an adult with an advanced solid tumor such as melanoma, head and neck, liver or kidney cancer. Sequenced here: CD4+ or CD8+ T cells sorted from blood, sampled in a trial of the OX40 agonist ivuxolimab. The chain carries TRBV4-3 and TRBJ1-2, with D uncertain. CDR3 sequence reads: CASSPPGREYGYTF. CDR3 DNA sequence: TGCGCCAGCAGCCCCCCGGGAAGGGAATATGGCTACACCTTC.